This TCR beta chain comes out of a study of blood T cell repertoires in COVID-19 (dated by TCRdb to between 2020 and 2021). Regarding the research as a whole: The collaborator samples originated in the United States, Italy and Spain and spanned the acute and convalescent phases of COVID-19. The prospective study material was composed of cDNA or gDNA derived from T cells, B-cell-depleted T cells, or PBMCs. The dataset comprised deeply sampled blood TCRbeta repertoires from subjects exposed to, actively infected with, or recovered from COVID-19. The repertoires were released in a freely available public database intended as a resource for research on the immune response to SARS-CoV-2. Samples came from the ongoing ImmuneRACE study (first 160 participants) plus 1,254 subjects from 6 global collaborators. Nearly every sample came with metadata listing a de-identified subject ID, COVID-19 status, age in years and sex. HLA class I and class II types, where available, came from metadata supplied by the sample provider rather than from assay-based typing.

General findings and caveats noted by the study authors: The quantity of clinical and demographic metadata differed by source and by participant and was supplied without curation.

A second Seattle source provided samples from volunteer blood donors who had recovered from COVID-19. Collaborating institutions collected whole blood in K2EDTA tubes following their own protocols. For TCRbeta analysis, collaborators shipped samples as frozen whole blood, isolated PBMCs, or DNA extracted from either of those sample types. Details on this clone: The specificity of this receptor is unknown. It has no much larger one-base neighbor in the sample; base qualities were not kept.

The V end gives up 4 bases and the J end 7 bases, leaving 12 bases in the junction not matched to a gene. CDR1 and CDR2 are drawn from the germline V gene (reference sequence): SEHNR, FQNEAQ. Including cysteine and phenylalanine, the CDR3 has 15 amino acids. Just CDR3 DNA is preserved here, 45 bases in frame from base 1. TCRbeta CDR3 regions were amplified from genomic DNA using the immunoSEQ Assay, a bias-controlled multiplex PCR. In the source study's methods: Within the assay, amplification of reference gene primers was used to estimate how many nucleated cells each sample contained. To quantify the absolute abundance of each unique TCRbeta CDR3 rearrangement, sequence reads were collapsed and filtered. For each sample, productive Simpson clonality was calculated as the square root of Simpson's diversity index across productive rearrangements. Not all clones reach the TCRdb copy of this immuneACCESS table, which keeps in-frame sequences only. Checked studies attribute under half of the gap to unresolved V genes and leave the rest unexplained. The V and J calls and clone size come from that table; D and trimming were worked out from the DNA. The sample table shows 250,000 to 350,000 clones, and around 87% are seen once. The top ten hold roughly 2% of the sample.

Recombination connected TRBV7-9 to TRBJ1-2; 7 of the junction bases match TRBD1. This receptor was obtained from a woman in her 50s who had recovered from COVID-19. Material for sequencing was peripheral blood. The nucleotide sequence is given as TGTGCCAGCAGCTCCGGACAGGTCGGGGGCCGTGGCTACACCTTC. Its coded protein is CASSSGQVGGRGYTF.